This TCR beta chain derives from a study of blood T cell repertoires in COVID-19. Turning to the study itself: From the United States, Italy and Spain came samples of acute and convalescent COVID-19.

The CDR3 has 17 amino acids. Trimming took 1 base from V and 5 from J; bases not matched to a gene: 2. Germline V CDR1 and CDR2: LGHDT, YNNKEL (reference sequence). Methods used by the authors: Nucleated cell number was recorded as an estimate derived from reference gene primer amplification. Clones were sequenced by immunoSEQ multiplex PCR, and TCRdb holds only the in-frame ones, with some missing. The DNA was the basis for D and trimming; V, J and clone size are from that table. The top ten clones hold approximately 5.3% of a sample with about 260,000 clones, around 87% of them seen once. The receptor comes from a woman aged 55-69 years with COVID-19, enrolled during active disease. The chain carries TRBV3-1 (or the pseudogene TRBV3-2) and TRBJ2-2, with TRBD2 matching 15 bases. Sequences were obtained from peripheral blood. CDR3 sequence: CASSQGGLAGGTGELFF. CDR3 DNA: TGTGCCAGCAGCCAAGGGGGACTAGCGGGAGGTACCGGGGAGCTGTTTTTT.